This TCR beta chain was obtained from a study of T-cell reconstitution after alpha-beta-depleted transplantation in children. TCRbeta library construction was performed incorporating unique molecular identifiers. TCRdb used MiXCR to reprocess the PCR reads, holding one entry per CDR3 protein. There are about a million distinct CDR3 sequences in the sample; around 30% occur only once, and over 25% lies in the top ten. This CDR3 contains 18 residues. Germline lookup yields CDR1 SGHAT and CDR2 FQNNGV. Germline trimming cut 5 bases from V and 3 bases from J; bases unmatched to any gene: 11. About this clonotype: What it recognizes is unknown.

The study, taken as a whole, reports: Newly produced T cells mostly provided counts and TCRbeta diversity after one year, as hyperexpanded clones declined.

The specimen was PBMCs, mostly from graft donor cells, collected 360 days after TCRalphabeta/CD19-depleted stem cell transplant. The gene calls are TRBV11-2 and TRBJ2-7; the match to TRBD2 covers 15 bases. The receptor was isolated from a boy under two years old who had a stem cell transplant for SCID, so the T cells may come from the graft donor. In DNA, the CDR3 is TGTGCCAGCAGCCAGGGACTAGCGGGGGGAAGCCGATTCTACGAGCAGTACTTC. Translating gives CASSQGLAGGSRFYEQYF. The full variable domain, its missing parts supplied by reference TRBV11-2 and TRBJ2-7, is EAGVAQSPRYKIIEKRQSVAFWCNPISGHATLYWYQQILGQGPKLLIQFQNNGVVDDSQLPKDRFSAERLKGVDSTLKIQPAKLEDSAVYLCASSQGLAGGSRFYEQYFGPGTRLTVT.